This T cell receptor beta chain was observed in a study of shared clonotypes between healthy human individuals. This CDR3 is built from 16 residues. Germline lookup yields CDR1 PRHDT and CDR2 FYEKMQ (reference sequence). Trimming cost V 0 bases and J 10 bases, with 16 bases left between them. Terminally differentiated effector memory CD45RA+ cells were excluded from the naive CD8 cells, which were CD45RO-negative and positively selected for CCR7. As handled by the study authors: Owing to the provision of junction-only sequences devoid of quality scores by immunoSEQ, filtering differed. TCRdb's copy holds only in-frame clones and misses some; the assay was immunoSEQ multiplex PCR. V and J calls and clone size are those listed in that table; D and trimming were worked out from the DNA. This repertoire shows some 2,000,000 clones, just under 95% found once; its top ten account for more than 0.95%. To note about this clone: Its antigen is currently unknown.

General study results and limits: It was the few donors that limited the genetic and exposure-history diversity represented.

This TCR came from a man younger than 30 in good health. Material for sequencing was naive CD8+ T cells sorted from blood. The chain is built from TRBV13 and TRBJ1-6, with D possibly matching TRBD1 (5 bases). This CDR3 reads CASSLGVTLGESPLHF. The CDR3 nucleotides read TGTGCCAGCAGCTTAGGAGTAACCCTAGGGGAATCACCCCTCCACTTT.